The text below deals with one T cell receptor (beta chain). Its antigen is unidentified. This sample is drawn from a study of cytomegalovirus exposure and HLA in healthy donors. Study details: Early released data had tens of millions of unique TCRs, all coming from HLA-typed donors.

Whole-study results and caveats: There were a few CMV-associated chains whose specificity for CMV antigens was confirmed in vitro. What was likely a sequencing artifact was a cluster of highly shared sequence variants.

Vbeta (60) and Jbeta (13) primers were used in the PCR. Assay: immunoSEQ multiplex PCR; the TCRdb copy retains only in-frame clones and omits some. The sample carries roughly 190,000 clones, 70% to 75% recorded once. Sequencing was performed on PBMCs. This receptor was taken from a man aged 30-40 years in good health and CMV-seropositive.

The CDR3, as DNA: TGTGCCAGCAGCCTGGGGCGAGGGGAGCTGTTTTTT. It codes for CASSLGRGELFF. The V call is TRBV7-9, the J call TRBJ2-2; D is perhaps TRBD1 (5 bases). This CDR3 is 12 amino acids long. Trimming took 5 bases from V and 8 from J, leaving 9 bases between them. Germline V gives CDR1 SEHNR, CDR2 FQNEAQ (reference sequence).